The source of this T cell receptor beta chain is a study of CXCR3-negative and CXCR3-positive naive CD8 T cells. Study-wide findings and caveats: The study found more hydrophobic TRB CDR3s in CXCR3-positive naive cells than in CXCR3-negative naive cells. Similar TRBV-TRBJ usage characterized naive CXCR3-negative and CXCR3-positive cells; memory cells differed.

TRB cDNA was prepared as libraries by UMI-labeled 5' RACE. TCRdb re-called the 5' RACE reads and gives one entry per CDR3 protein, without DNA. The sample table includes more than 80,000 distinct CDR3 sequences. CDR3 length equals 20 residues. Germline-derived CDR1 and CDR2 are SEHNR and FQNEAQ (reference sequence). With respect to this clonotype: The antigen is undetermined.

The sequencing input was naive CXCR3+ CD8+ T cells from blood. Subset defined: CD45RO-CCR7+CD27+CD95- naive CD8+ T cells expressing CXCR3 (TNR3+). This rearrangement joins TRBV7-9 to TRBJ2-7; TCRdb's D gene call, TRBD2, goes unchecked for lack of DNA. The sequence came from a human donor in good health. Some clones in this sample may be carry-over from other donors' samples. CDR3 residues: CASSPSPGGASLAGTYEQYF.